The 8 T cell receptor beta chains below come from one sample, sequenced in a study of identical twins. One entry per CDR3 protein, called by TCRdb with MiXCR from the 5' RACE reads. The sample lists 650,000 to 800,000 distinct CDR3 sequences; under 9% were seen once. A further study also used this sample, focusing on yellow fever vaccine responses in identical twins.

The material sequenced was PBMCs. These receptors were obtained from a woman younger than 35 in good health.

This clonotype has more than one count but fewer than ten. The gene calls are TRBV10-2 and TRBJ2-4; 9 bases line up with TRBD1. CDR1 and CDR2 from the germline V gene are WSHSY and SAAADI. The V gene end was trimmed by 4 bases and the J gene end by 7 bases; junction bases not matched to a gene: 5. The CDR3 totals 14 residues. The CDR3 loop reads CASSADRGRNIQYF. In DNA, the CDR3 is TGCGCCAGCAGTGCAGACAGGGGGAGGAACATTCAGTACTTC.

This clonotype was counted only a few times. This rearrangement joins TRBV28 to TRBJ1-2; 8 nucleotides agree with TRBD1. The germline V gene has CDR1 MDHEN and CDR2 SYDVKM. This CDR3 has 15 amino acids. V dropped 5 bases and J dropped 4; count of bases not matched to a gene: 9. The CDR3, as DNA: TGTGCCAGCAGTCTAACTGACAGGGGTATCTATGGCTACACCTTC. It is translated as CASSLTDRGIYGYTF.

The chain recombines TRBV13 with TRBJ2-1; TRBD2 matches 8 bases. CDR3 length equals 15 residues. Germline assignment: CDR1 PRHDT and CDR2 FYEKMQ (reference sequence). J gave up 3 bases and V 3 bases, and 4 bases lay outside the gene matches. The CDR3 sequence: CASSLGTSNYNEQFF. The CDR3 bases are TGTGCCAGCAGCTTGGGGACTAGTAACTACAATGAGCAGTTCTTC.

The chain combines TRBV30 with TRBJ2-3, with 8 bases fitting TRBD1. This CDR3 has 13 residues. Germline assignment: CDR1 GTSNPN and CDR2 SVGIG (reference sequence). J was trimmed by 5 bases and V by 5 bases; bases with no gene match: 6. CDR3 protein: CAWSTGAGDTQYF. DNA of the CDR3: TGTGCCTGGTCGACAGGGGCTGGAGATACGCAGTATTTT.

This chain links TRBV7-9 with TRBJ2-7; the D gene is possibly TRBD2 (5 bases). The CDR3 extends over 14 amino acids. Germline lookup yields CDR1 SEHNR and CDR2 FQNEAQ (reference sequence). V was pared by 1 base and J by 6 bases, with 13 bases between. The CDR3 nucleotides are TGTGCCAGCAGCTTAGAATTGACGGGGTTCGAGCAGTACTTC. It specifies CASSLELTGFEQYF. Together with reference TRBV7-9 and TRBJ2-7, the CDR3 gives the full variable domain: DTGVSQNPRHKITKRGQNVTFRCDPISEHNRLYWYRQTLGQGPEFLTYFQNEAQLEKSRLLSDRFSAERPKGSFSTLEIQRTEQGDSAMYLCASSLELTGFEQYFGPGTRLTVT.

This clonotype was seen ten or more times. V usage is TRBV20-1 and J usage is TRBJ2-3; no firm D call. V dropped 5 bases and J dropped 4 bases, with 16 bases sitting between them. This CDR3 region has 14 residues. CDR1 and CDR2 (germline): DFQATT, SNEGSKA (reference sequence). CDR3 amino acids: CSASTAVRSDTQYF. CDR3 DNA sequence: TGCAGTGCTTCGACGGCGGTTAGGTCAGATACGCAGTATTTT.

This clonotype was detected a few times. The CDR3 is CAINDRGLDQPQHF. Written as DNA, the CDR3 is TGTGCCATTAACGACAGGGGGCTTGATCAGCCCCAGCATTTT. V and J are TRBV10-3 and TRBJ1-5; 10 bases fit TRBD1. The V gene end was trimmed by 9 bases and the J gene end by 5 bases; junction bases not matched to a gene: 7. Germline V gene data show CDR1 as ENHRY and CDR2 as SYGVKD. This CDR3 contains 14 residues.

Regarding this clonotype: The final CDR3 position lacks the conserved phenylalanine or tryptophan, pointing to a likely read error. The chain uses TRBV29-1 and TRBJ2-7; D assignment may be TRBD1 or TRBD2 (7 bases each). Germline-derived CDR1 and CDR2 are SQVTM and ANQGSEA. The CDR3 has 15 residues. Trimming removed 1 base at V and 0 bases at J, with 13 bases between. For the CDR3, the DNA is TGCAGCGTTGAAGTGAGCGGGACAGCCTCCTACGAGCAGTACTTA. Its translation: CSVEVSGTASYEQYL.